These 23 T cell receptor beta chains were sequenced from one sample in a study of memory CD8 T cells in hepatitis C reinfection. The time point is: peak reinfection, 3 to 8 weeks after reinfection detection. No in vitro expansion preceded TCR sequencing of the sorted cells. Profiling relied on immunoSEQ multiplex PCR, and the TCRdb table lists in-frame clones only, not all of them. The sample lists roughly 43,000 clones, roughly 88% occurring once. Sequencing used naive CD8+ T cells sorted from blood. These receptors all come from a man aged 18 to 30 with hepatitis C virus infection.

The chain couples TRBV28 to TRBJ2-7; maybe TRBD2 (5 bases). The CDR3 runs 14 residues. Germline assignment: CDR1 MDHEN and CDR2 SYDVKM. V shed 5 bases and J shed 4 bases, with 15 bases lying between them. As DNA, the CDR3 is TGTGCCAGCAGTCCCCTAGAGGGCGCGTACGAGCAGTACTTC. Translating it yields CASSPLEGAYEQYF. Based on the CDR3 plus reference TRBV28 and TRBJ2-7, the full variable domain is DVKVTQSSRYLVKRTGEKVFLECVQDMDHENMFWYRQDPGLGLRLIYFSYDVKMKEKGDIPEGYSVSREKKERFSLILESASTNQTSMYLCASSPLEGAYEQYFGPGTRLTVT.

The gene calls are TRBV6-1 and TRBJ2-3, with D perhaps matching TRBD2 (6 bases). CDR3 length equals 12 residues. Germline V gives CDR1 MNHNS, CDR2 SASEGT. Trimming removed 9 bases at V and 2 bases at J, with 9 bases between. The CDR3 DNA reads TGTGCCAGTAGCGGATTCACAGATACGCAGTATTTT. It translates to CASSGFTDTQYF.

The J gene is TRBJ2-1, the V gene TRBV6-5, with D possibly TRBD2 on 5 matching bases. The CDR3 sequence is 15 residues long. Germline assignment: CDR1 MNHEY and CDR2 SVGAGI. V lost 5 bases and J 2 bases, leaving 13 bases between the germline ends. CDR3 in DNA: TGTGCCAGCAGTCCGGACTCGACAACCTACAATGAGCAGTTCTTC. Translation: CASSPDSTTYNEQFF.

This clone was seen a single time. The chain links TRBV7-6 to TRBJ2-1; possibly TRBD1 for D (5 bases). Germline lookup yields CDR1 SGHVS and CDR2 FNYEAQ. The CDR3 is 15 residues long. Trimming took 8 bases from V and 0 from J, leaving 14 bases between them. The CDR3 is CASSRAFSSYNEQFF. Here the CDR3 DNA reads TGTGCCAGCTCCAGGGCTTTCAGCTCCTACAATGAGCAGTTCTTC. Based on the CDR3 plus reference TRBV7-6 and TRBJ2-1, the full variable domain is GAGVSQSPRYKVTKRGQDVALRCDPISGHVSLYWYRQALGQGPEFLTYFNYEAQQDKSGLPNDRFSAERPEGSISTLTIQRTEQRDSAMYRCASSRAFSSYNEQFFGPGTRLTVL.

This chain uses TRBV10-3 with TRBJ1-2; tentatively, D is TRBD1 (6 bases). Trimming removed 8 bases at V and 2 bases at J, with 21 bases between. The V gene's germline CDR1 is ENHRY and CDR2 SYGVKD. This CDR3 region has 16 residues. The CDR3 loop is CAIGLSGTTSNYGYTF. Here the CDR3 DNA reads TGTGCCATCGGGCTCTCCGGGACAACTTCAAACTATGGCTACACCTTC.

The chain links TRBV4-1 to TRBJ1-2; D remains unclear. CDR3 length: 15 residues. The germline gives CDR1 MGHRA, CDR2 YSYEKL. Trimming left V 3 bases short and J 4 bases short, with 15 bases between. CDR3 sequence reads: CASSQGPLLGYGYTF. The CDR3 bases are TGCGCCAGCAGCCAGGGCCCGCTTCTGGGCTATGGCTACACCTTC.

As for this clone: The germline gene is not matched at one end of the junction; a read error may be the cause. The gene calls are TRBV7-3 and TRBJ2-7, with 8 nucleotides matching TRBD2. The CDR3 consists of 13 residues. Germline CDR1 reads SGHTA; CDR2 reads FQGTGA. In DNA form, the CDR3 reads TGTGCCAGCAGCTTACGTGGGGGGACTAGACGGAACTTC. It specifies CASSLRGGTRRNF. Full variable domain (remainder filled in from reference TRBV7-3 and TRBJ2-7): GAGVSQTPSNKVTEKGKYVELRCDPISGHTALYWYRQSLGQGPEFLIYFQGTGAADDSGLPNDRFFAVRPEGSVSTLKIQRTERGDSAVYLCASSLRGGTRRNFGPGTRLTVT.

The chain has TRBV5-8 and TRBJ2-2; TRBD1 agrees at 10 bases. Germline CDR1 SGHTS, CDR2 YDEGEE. The CDR3 consists of 19 residues. V shed 1 base and J 6 bases; nucleotides not matched to a gene: 15. CDR3 amino acids: CASSLRTDRGPYDSGELFF. CDR3 nucleotide sequence: TGTGCCAGCAGCTTGCGAACAGACAGGGGGCCTTATGATTCCGGGGAGCTGTTTTTT.

This chain connects TRBV7-9 to TRBJ1-1; 7 nucleotides align to TRBD1. Per the germline V gene, CDR1 is SEHNR and CDR2 is FQNEAQ (reference sequence). The junction had 6 bases not matched to a gene; V was cut back by 1 base and J by 4 bases. The CDR3 extends over 15 amino acids. The CDR3 loop is CASSLVSGGSTEAFF. The CDR3 bases are TGTGCCAGCAGCTTAGTATCAGGGGGGAGCACTGAAGCTTTCTTT.

In its sample, this clone was seen a few times. The chain joins TRBV27 to TRBJ1-6; D not resolved. Germline V gene sequence: CDR1 MNHEY, CDR2 SMNVEV (reference sequence). The V end lost 3 bases, the J end lost 5 bases, and 8 bases lay between the germline ends. The CDR3 extends over 14 amino acids. CDR3 in DNA: TGTGCCAGCAGTTTGGGAGGGAATAATTCACCCCTCCACTTT. Encoded protein: CASSLGGNNSPLHF.

The count of this clone is one. This chain links TRBV10-3 with TRBJ2-7; D possibly corresponds to TRBD2 (6 bases). CDR3 size: 15 residues. V gave up 3 bases and J gave up 0 bases, with 12 bases separating them. CDR1 is ENHRY, CDR2 SYGVKD, per germline. This CDR3 is CAISEVGSGSYEQYF. The CDR3 coding sequence is TGTGCCATCAGTGAAGTTGGTAGCGGCTCCTACGAGCAGTACTTC.

The J gene is TRBJ2-1, the V gene TRBV19; 8 nucleotides align to TRBD2. In germline, CDR1 is LNHDA, CDR2 SQIVND (reference sequence). The V gene end was trimmed by 0 bases and the J gene end by 7 bases; junction bases not matched to a gene: 8. The CDR3 is 16 residues long. The CDR3 DNA follows: TGTGCCAGTAGTATAGATCGGGCGGGGGGACGGAATGAGCAGTTCTTC. Translated: CASSIDRAGGRNEQFF.

This clone was observed once. This chain connects TRBV4-1 to TRBJ1-4, with 9 bases that match TRBD1. The CDR3 loop spans 16 amino acids. After removal of 0 bases from V and 4 bases from J, the junction contained 3 bases not matched to a gene. CDR1 and CDR2 (germline): MGHRA, YSYEKL. CDR3 sequence: CASSQDGDRVNEKLFF. The CDR3 region has the DNA TGCGCCAGCAGCCAAGATGGGGACAGGGTTAATGAAAAACTGTTTTTT.

This clone was recorded once. V is TRBV6-5 and J is TRBJ1-2; D is uncertain. V lost 8 bases and J 4 bases, leaving 14 bases between the germline ends. There are 13 residues in the CDR3. Germline assignment: CDR1 MNHEY and CDR2 SVGAGI. This CDR3 reads CASSPGVFYGYTF. Written as DNA, the CDR3 is TGTGCCAGCTCCCCCGGGGTATTCTATGGCTACACCTTC.

The V gene is TRBV5-1, the J gene TRBJ2-5, with D maybe TRBD1 (6 bases). Judging by the DNA end, TRBJ2-7 fits better; the J call may be wrong. The CDR3 has 13 residues. Germline-derived CDR1 and CDR2 are SGHRS and YFSETQ. CDR3 loop: CASSSPTGHEQYF. Written as DNA, the CDR3 is TGCGCCAGCAGCTCCCCGACAGGCCACGAGCAGTACTTC.

The chain uses TRBV10-1 and TRBJ2-7; TRBD1 matches 9 bases. With V trimmed by 9 bases and J by 3 bases, 9 bases remained unmatched. From germline, CDR1 is WNHNN and CDR2 SYGVQD (reference sequence). The CDR3 extends over 14 amino acids. CDR3 amino acids: CASLPQGANYEQYV. The CDR3 DNA reads TGCGCCAGTCTTCCACAGGGGGCAAACTACGAGCAGTACGTC.

This clone has a single count. V is TRBV7-6 and J is TRBJ1-1; possibly TRBD1 for D (6 bases). This CDR3 spans 14 amino acids. Trimming cost V 0 bases and J 5 bases, with 10 bases left between them. Germline V gene lookup returns CDR1 SGHVS and CDR2 FNYEAQ. The CDR3 nucleotides are TGTGCCAGCAGCTTAGCGGCAGGGGAGACTGAAGCTTTCTTT. Its protein is CASSLAAGETEAFF.

This clone was detected once. The same CDR3 is also encoded by other DNA sequences in this sample. V and J are TRBV5-1 and TRBJ2-5, with 7 positions matching TRBD2. The V gene end was trimmed by 0 bases and the J gene end by 4 bases; junction bases not matched to a gene: 6. Per germline, CDR1 SGHRS and CDR2 YFSETQ. The CDR3 has 15 amino acids. The chain's CDR3 is CASSLGGGFGETQYF. The CDR3 region has the DNA TGCGCCAGCAGCTTGGGCGGGGGTTTCGGAGAGACCCAGTACTTC. Complete variable domain (other parts from reference TRBV5-1 and TRBJ2-5): KAGVTQTPRYLIKTRGQQVTLSCSPISGHRSVSWYQQTPGQGLQFLFEYFSETQRNKGNFPGRFSGRQFSNSRSEMNVSTLELGDSALYLCASSLGGGFGETQYFGPGTRLLVL.

This clone was detected once. The chain combines TRBV6-4 with TRBJ2-3; TRBD2 agrees at 13 bases. The CDR3 loop spans 16 amino acids. V lost 0 bases to trimming and J lost 4 bases; unmatched junction nucleotides: 1. Germline V lookup: CDR1 MRHNA, CDR2 SNTAGT. The CDR3 loop reads CASSDSTSGGPDTQYF. The CDR3, as DNA: TGTGCCAGCAGTGACTCGACTAGCGGGGGGCCAGATACGCAGTATTTT.

V usage is TRBV5-1 and J usage is TRBJ2-7; TRBD1 agrees at 9 bases. The CDR3 totals 16 residues. Germline-derived CDR1 and CDR2 are SGHRS and YFSETQ. The V gene end was trimmed by 4 bases and the J gene end by 3 bases; junction bases not matched to a gene: 11. The CDR3 DNA reads TGCGCCAGCAGCCTACTACCGGGACAGGGATACTACGAGCAGTACTTC. Encoded protein: CASSLLPGQGYYEQYF.

The V gene is TRBV28, the J gene TRBJ2-5; TRBD2 is a possible D gene (5 bases). This CDR3 spans 13 amino acids. From germline, CDR1 is MDHEN and CDR2 SYDVKM. Trimming cost V 1 base and J 3 bases, with 6 bases left between them. The CDR3 loop is CASSLSGEETQYF. Written as DNA, the CDR3 is TGTGCCAGCAGTTTATCCGGGGAAGAGACCCAGTACTTC.

J is TRBJ2-1 and V is TRBV5-4; 8 bases are a match to TRBD2. Trimming at V came to 4 bases and at J to 8 bases, leaving 11 bases not matched to a gene. The CDR3 has 15 amino acids. The V gene's germline CDR1 is SGHNT and CDR2 YYREEE (reference sequence). This CDR3 reads CASSAGRGDIDEQFF. DNA for the CDR3: TGTGCCAGCAGCGCCGGGAGGGGTGACATAGATGAGCAGTTCTTC.

Notes on this clone: Other DNA sequences in this specimen translate into the identical CDR3. CDR3 nucleotides: TGTGCCAGTAGTATAGGACTAGCAGGCTACAATGAGCAGTTCTTC. Its protein is CASSIGLAGYNEQFF. The V call is TRBV19, the J call TRBJ2-1, with 7 bases fitting TRBD2. This CDR3 spans 15 amino acids. The germline gives CDR1 LNHDA, CDR2 SQIVND (reference sequence). J lost 3 bases, V lost 1 base, and 3 bases had no gene match. The whole variable domain, filled in from reference TRBV19 and TRBJ2-1, reads DGGITQSPKYLFRKEGQNVTLSCEQNLNHDAMYWYRQDPGQGLRLIYYSQIVNDFQKGDIAEGYSVSREKKESFPLTVTSAQKNPTAFYLCASSIGLAGYNEQFFGPGTRLTVL.